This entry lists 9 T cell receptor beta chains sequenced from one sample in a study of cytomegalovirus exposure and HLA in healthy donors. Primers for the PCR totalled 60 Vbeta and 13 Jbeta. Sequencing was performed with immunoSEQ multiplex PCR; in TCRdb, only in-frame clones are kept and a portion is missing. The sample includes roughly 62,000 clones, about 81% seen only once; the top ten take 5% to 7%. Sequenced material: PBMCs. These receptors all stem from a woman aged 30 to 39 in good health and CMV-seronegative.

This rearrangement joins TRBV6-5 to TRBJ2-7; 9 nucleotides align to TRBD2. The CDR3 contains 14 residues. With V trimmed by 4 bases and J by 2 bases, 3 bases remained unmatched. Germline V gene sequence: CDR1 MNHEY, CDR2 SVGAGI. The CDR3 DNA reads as TGTGCCAGCAGTTTACTAGCGGGCGCCTACGAGCAGTACGTC. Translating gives CASSLLAGAYEQYV.

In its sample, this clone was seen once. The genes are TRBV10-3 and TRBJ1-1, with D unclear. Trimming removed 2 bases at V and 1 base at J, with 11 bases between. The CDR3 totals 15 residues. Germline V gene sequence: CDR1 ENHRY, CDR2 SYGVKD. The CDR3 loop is CAISELRVENTEAFF. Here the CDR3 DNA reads TGTGCCATCAGTGAGCTCCGAGTAGAGAACACTGAAGCTTTCTTT.

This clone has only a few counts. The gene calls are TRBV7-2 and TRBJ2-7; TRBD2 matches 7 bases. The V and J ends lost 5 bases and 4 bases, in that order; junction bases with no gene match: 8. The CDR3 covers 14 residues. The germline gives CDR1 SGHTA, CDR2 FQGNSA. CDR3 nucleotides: TGTGCCAGCAGCCTCGGGACTACCCCTTACGAGCAGTACGTC. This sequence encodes CASSLGTTPYEQYV.

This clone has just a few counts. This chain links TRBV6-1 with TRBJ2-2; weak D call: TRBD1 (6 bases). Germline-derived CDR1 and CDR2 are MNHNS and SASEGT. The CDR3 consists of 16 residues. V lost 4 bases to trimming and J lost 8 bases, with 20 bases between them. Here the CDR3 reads CASSALSQGRRGELFF. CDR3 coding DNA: TGTGCCAGCAGTGCTCTGTCCCAGGGGCGCAGAGGGGAGCTGTTTTTT.

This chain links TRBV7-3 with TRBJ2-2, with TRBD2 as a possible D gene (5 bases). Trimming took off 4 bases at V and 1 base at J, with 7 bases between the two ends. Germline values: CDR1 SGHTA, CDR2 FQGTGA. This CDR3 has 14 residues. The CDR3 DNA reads TGTGCCAGCAGCTGGAGCGGGAACACCGGGGAGCTGTTTTTT. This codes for CASSWSGNTGELFF.

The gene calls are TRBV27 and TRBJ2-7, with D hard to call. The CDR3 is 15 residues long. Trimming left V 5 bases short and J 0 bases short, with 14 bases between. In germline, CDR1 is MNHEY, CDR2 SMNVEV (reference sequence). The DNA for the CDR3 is TGTGCCAGCAGTCCCTCCGAGACACCCTCCTACGAGCAGTACTTC. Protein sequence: CASSPSETPSYEQYF.

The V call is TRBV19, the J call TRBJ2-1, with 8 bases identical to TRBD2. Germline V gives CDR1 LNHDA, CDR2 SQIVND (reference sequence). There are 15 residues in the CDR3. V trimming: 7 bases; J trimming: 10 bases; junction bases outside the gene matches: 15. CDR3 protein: CASTTSGLAGEEQFF. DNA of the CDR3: TGTGCCAGTACCACATCGGGGCTAGCGGGCGAGGAGCAGTTCTTC.

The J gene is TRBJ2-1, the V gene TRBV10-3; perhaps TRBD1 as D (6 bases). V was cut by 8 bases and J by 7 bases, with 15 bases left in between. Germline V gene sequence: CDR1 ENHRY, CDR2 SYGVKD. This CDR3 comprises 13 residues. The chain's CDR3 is CAIYRDSRNEQFF. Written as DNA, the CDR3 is TGTGCCATCTACAGGGATTCGAGGAATGAGCAGTTCTTC.

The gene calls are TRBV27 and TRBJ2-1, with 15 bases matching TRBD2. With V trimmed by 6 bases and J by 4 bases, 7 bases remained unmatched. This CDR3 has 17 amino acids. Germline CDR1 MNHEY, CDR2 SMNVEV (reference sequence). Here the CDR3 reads CASSRGLAGGLYNEQFF. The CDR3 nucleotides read TGTGCCAGCAGCCGGGGACTAGCGGGAGGATTATACAATGAGCAGTTCTTC.